Below, 13 T cell receptor beta chains from the same sample are listed, as sequenced in a study of chemoradiotherapy in HPV16-positive cancers. The protocol was immunoSEQ multiplex PCR, while the TCRdb copy is restricted to in-frame clones and leaves out a portion. The table lists over 10,000 clones, approximately 89% of them singletons. The input for sequencing was blood, taken from a patient who underwent chemoradiotherapy. Receptors were obtained from a human donor with HPV-associated anogenital cancer.

The genes are TRBV5-1 and TRBJ2-5; TRBD1 aligns across 7 bases. V lost 4 bases, J lost 5 bases, and 11 bases stayed unmatched. The length of the CDR3 is 15 residues. CDR1 and CDR2 from the germline V gene are SGHRS and YFSETQ. This CDR3 is CASSSQGGVGETQYF. CDR3 bases: TGCGCCAGCAGCAGCCAAGGGGGCGTGGGGGAGACCCAGTACTTC.

V gene TRBV20-1 combines with J gene TRBJ1-4; D remains ambiguous. This CDR3 has 11 residues. V was pared by 7 bases and J by 7 bases, with 10 bases between. Germline-derived CDR1 and CDR2 are DFQATT and SNEGSKA (reference sequence). This CDR3 reads CSVPRSEKLFF. CDR3 DNA: TGCAGTGTTCCTAGGTCTGAAAAACTGTTTTTT.

This rearrangement joins TRBV7-9 to TRBJ1-1, with a possible D match to TRBD1 (5 bases). Germline V lookup: CDR1 SEHNR, CDR2 FQNEAQ (reference sequence). Trimming took off 10 bases at V and 4 bases at J, with 13 bases between the two ends. CDR3 length: 12 amino acids. For the CDR3, the DNA is TGTGCCATCCGGGGGGTACGCACTGAAGCTTTCTTT. Amino acids: CAIRGVRTEAFF.

The chain combines TRBV18 with TRBJ1-4; D call uncertain. The V gene lost 2 bases and the J gene lost 6 bases, with 13 bases spanning the gap. Germline V lookup: CDR1 KGHSH, CDR2 LQKENI. This CDR3 contains 15 residues. The CDR3 sequence is CASSPGQSGDEKLFF. Here the CDR3 DNA reads TGTGCCAGCTCACCAGGTCAATCCGGGGATGAAAAACTGTTTTTT.

This clone was found once. J is TRBJ1-2 and V is TRBV5-4, with 12 nucleotides matching TRBD1. Germline V gives CDR1 SGHNT, CDR2 YYREEE (reference sequence). The J segment lost 4 bases and the V segment lost 4 bases, leaving 2 bases of the junction unmatched. This CDR3 has 14 residues. The CDR3 spells CASSGTGGTYGYTF. In DNA form, the CDR3 reads TGTGCCAGCAGCGGGACAGGGGGCACCTATGGCTACACCTTC.

The gene calls are TRBV27 and TRBJ2-1; 11 bases fit TRBD2. The CDR3 extends over 14 amino acids. Germline-derived CDR1 and CDR2 are MNHEY and SMNVEV (reference sequence). V lost 6 bases, J lost 7 bases, and 5 bases stayed unmatched. CDR3 loop: CASRLAGDRNEQFF. For the CDR3, the DNA is TGTGCCAGCAGACTAGCGGGGGATAGGAATGAGCAGTTCTTC.

V and J are TRBV2 and TRBJ2-1; no firm D call. Trimming removed 6 bases from V and 0 bases from J, with 12 bases in between. In germline, CDR1 is SNHLY, CDR2 FYNNEI. CDR3 size: 15 residues. CDR3 amino acids: CASRVGSSSYNEQFF. In DNA, the CDR3 is TGTGCCAGCAGGGTGGGTTCAAGCTCCTACAATGAGCAGTTCTTC. The full variable domain, in which reference TRBV2 and TRBJ2-1 provide the parts outside the CDR3, is EPEVTQTPSHQVTQMGQEVILRCVPISNHLYFYWYRQILGQKVEFLVSFYNNEISEKSEIFDDQFSVERPDGSNFTLKIRSTKLEDSAMYFCASRVGSSSYNEQFFGPGTRLTVL.

The CDR3 region has the DNA TGCGCCAGCAGCCAAGACAGGGCGGGAAGCGAGCAGTTCTTC. Translation: CASSQDRAGSEQFF. The chain carries TRBV4-1 and TRBJ2-1, with D maybe TRBD2 (6 bases). V was trimmed by 0 bases and J by 10 bases, leaving 13 bases between them. Germline CDR1 and CDR2: MGHRA and YSYEKL. The length of the CDR3 is 14 residues.

This clone was detected only a few times. This sequence joins TRBV7-9 and TRBJ2-3, with D possibly matching TRBD2 (6 bases). From germline, CDR1 is SEHNR and CDR2 FQNEAQ (reference sequence). This CDR3 comprises 16 residues. Trimming removed 5 bases at V and 6 bases at J, with 21 bases between. The CDR3 reads CASSLGGARDRDTQYF. The CDR3 bases are TGTGCCAGCAGCCTGGGGGGTGCGCGGGATCGGGATACGCAGTATTTT.

The CDR3 loop reads CANRGDRTTEKGYTF. The CDR3, as DNA: TGTGCCAACCGGGGGGACAGAACAACCGAAAAGGGCTACACCTTC. The gene calls are TRBV27 and TRBJ1-2; 7 bases align to TRBD1. The V gene's germline CDR1 is MNHEY and CDR2 SMNVEV (reference sequence). The trim removed 10 bases at V and 8 bases at J, leaving 19 bases unmatched. This CDR3 spans 15 amino acids.

The V gene is TRBV6-1, the J gene TRBJ1-5, with 9 positions matching TRBD1. The CDR3 consists of 16 residues. V shed 4 bases and J 6 bases; nucleotides not matched to a gene: 10. Germline CDR1 is MNHNS and CDR2 is SASEGT. CDR3 residues: CASSVSPGTGSQPQHF. DNA of the CDR3: TGTGCCAGCAGTGTGTCCCCCGGGACAGGGTCTCAGCCCCAGCATTTT.

CDR3 nucleotides: TGTGCCAGCAGCTCCAGACTAGAAGCAAACAATGAGCAGTTCTTC. Translating it yields CASSSRLEANNEQFF. The rearrangement uses TRBV7-9 and TRBJ2-1; TRBD2 might be the D (6 bases). This CDR3 comprises 15 residues. V was pared by 4 bases and J by 5 bases, with 15 bases between. CDR1 and CDR2 (germline): SEHNR, FQNEAQ (reference sequence).

CDR3 residues: CASSEAPWTFTGETQYF. CDR3 coding DNA: TGTGCCAGCAGTGAAGCGCCGTGGACCTTCACGGGAGAGACCCAGTACTTC. V and J are TRBV6-1 and TRBJ2-5; D unresolved. Germline V lookup: CDR1 MNHNS, CDR2 SASEGT. Trimming took 0 bases from V and 4 from J, leaving 18 bases between them. This CDR3 spans 17 amino acids.